Below are 22 T cell receptor beta chains sequenced from a single sample in a study of graft-versus-host responses after intestinal transplantation. Data came from immunoSEQ multiplex PCR; TCRdb stores just in-frame clones and leaves some out. The top ten clones hold about 0.66% of a sample with 23,000 or so clones, 35% to 50% of them seen once. Sample: alloreactive CD4+ T cells from a mixed lymphocyte reaction culture, taken before intestinal transplant. Noted subset: CFSE-low proliferating T cells sorted from approximately 6-day pre-transplant mixed lymphocyte reaction (GvH or HvG direction). The receptors here all came from a human patient who received an intestinal transplant.

The rearrangement links TRBV4-2 to TRBJ1-2; TRBD1 is a possible D gene (6 bases). V was cut by 4 bases and J by 5 bases, with 14 bases left in between. The CDR3 extends over 14 amino acids. CDR1 LGHNA and CDR2 YNFKEQ come from the germline V gene. DNA of the CDR3: TGTGCCAGCAGCCCACAGGGCGATGGGTATGGCTACACCTTC. Translated, it gives CASSPQGDGYGYTF.

This chain links TRBV6-5 with TRBJ1-2; 9 bases are shared with TRBD1. Germline CDR1 reads MNHEY; CDR2 reads SVGAGI. The CDR3 extends over 15 amino acids. The V and J ends lost 8 bases and 6 bases, in that order; junction bases with no gene match: 13. CDR3: CASGTGGALVDGYTF. The CDR3, as DNA: TGTGCCAGCGGAACAGGGGGCGCTCTAGTGGATGGCTACACCTTC.

The CDR3 nucleotides read TGCGCCAGCAGCTTGGTGCAGGGCATTTCACCCCTCCACTTT. Translating gives CASSLVQGISPLHF. The J gene is TRBJ1-6, the V gene TRBV5-1, with a possible D match to TRBD1 (5 bases). CDR1 is SGHRS, CDR2 YFSETQ, per germline. The CDR3 extends over 14 amino acids. Trimming stripped 0 bases from V and 9 bases from J, with 10 bases between.

The chain uses TRBV30 and TRBJ1-4; TRBD1 agrees at 11 bases. CDR3 length equals 14 residues. Germline trimming cut 1 base from V and 5 bases from J; bases unmatched to any gene: 0. Germline CDR1 is GTSNPN and CDR2 is SVGIG (reference sequence). CDR3 amino acids: CAWSGDRGNEKLFF. The CDR3 coding sequence is TGTGCCTGGAGTGGGGACAGGGGGAATGAAAAACTGTTTTTT.

The chain uses TRBV4-3 and TRBJ1-2; 10 nucleotides match TRBD1. With V trimmed by 4 bases and J by 2 bases, 7 bases remained unmatched. Germline V gene data show CDR1 as LGHNA and CDR2 as YSLEER. The CDR3 sequence is 16 residues long. The CDR3 sequence: CASSLIVGQGNYGYTF. The CDR3 region has the DNA TGCGCCAGCAGCCTGATAGTGGGACAGGGGAACTATGGCTACACCTTC.

The chain couples TRBV7-2 to TRBJ1-1, with D hard to call. The germline V gene encodes CDR1 SGHTA and CDR2 FQGNSA. Trimming left V 1 base short and J 0 bases short, with 12 bases between. This CDR3 is built from 16 residues. CDR3: CASSLVSGLVNTEAFF. CDR3 sequence (DNA): TGTGCCAGCAGCTTAGTTTCCGGGTTGGTGAACACTGAAGCTTTCTTT.

J is TRBJ2-3 and V is TRBV6-6, with 8 bases that match TRBD1. The CDR3 is made up of 15 amino acids. Germline loops: CDR1 MNHNY, CDR2 SVGAGI (reference sequence). V dropped 6 bases and J dropped 5; count of bases not matched to a gene: 10. CDR3 protein: CASRIQGVSGDTQYF. CDR3 bases: TGTGCCAGCAGAATACAGGGGGTGTCGGGAGATACGCAGTATTTT.

The chain recombines TRBV6-6 with TRBJ2-7; TRBD1 agrees at 9 bases. This CDR3 is 16 amino acids long. With V trimmed by 6 bases and J by 0 bases, 9 bases remained unmatched. Germline V CDR1 and CDR2: MNHNY, SVGAGI (reference sequence). In DNA form, the CDR3 reads TGTGCCAGCAGAAGCCGGGACAGGGCCTACTCCTACGAGCAGTACTTC. Encoded protein: CASRSRDRAYSYEQYF.

This clone was counted only a few times. The V gene is TRBV6-5, the J gene TRBJ2-1; 12 bases are a match to TRBD2. V lost 6 bases, J lost 10 bases, and 7 bases stayed unmatched. This CDR3 contains 14 residues. Germline V gene sequence: CDR1 MNHEY, CDR2 SVGAGI. CDR3 loop: CASSTGLAGNEQFF. The CDR3 DNA reads as TGTGCCAGCAGCACCGGACTAGCGGGGAACGAGCAGTTCTTC.

V usage is TRBV30 and J usage is TRBJ1-3; D not resolved. Between the trimmed V and J ends, which lost 0 bases and 0 bases, there was a span of 6 bases. The V gene's germline CDR1 is GTSNPN and CDR2 SVGIG (reference sequence). The CDR3 consists of 14 residues. DNA for the CDR3: TGTGCCTGGAGTGTACGGGGCTCTGGAAACACCATATATTTT. This sequence encodes CAWSVRGSGNTIYF.

This chain joins TRBV19 and TRBJ1-2; D unclear. The CDR3 has 13 residues. Germline lookup yields CDR1 LNHDA and CDR2 SQIVND (reference sequence). V was shortened by 5 bases and J by 9 bases, with 16 bases between the two germline ends. The CDR3, as DNA: TGTGCCAGTAGTGTACCTTCGGACTTGCGCTACACCTTC. It is translated as CASSVPSDLRYTF. Full variable domain (missing parts from reference TRBV19 and TRBJ1-2): DGGITQSPKYLFRKEGQNVTLSCEQNLNHDAMYWYRQDPGQGLRLIYYSQIVNDFQKGDIAEGYSVSREKKESFPLTVTSAQKNPTAFYLCASSVPSDLRYTFGSGTRLTVV.

The gene calls are TRBV30 and TRBJ1-2; D may be TRBD1 (5 bases). The CDR3 length is 15 residues. Per germline, CDR1 GTSNPN and CDR2 SVGIG (reference sequence). Trimming took off 2 bases at V and 4 bases at J, with 17 bases between the two ends. CDR3 sequence (DNA): TGTGCCTGGAGTTTCCGGTTGCAGGGTGGCTATGGCTACACCTTC. Its protein is CAWSFRLQGGYGYTF.

This clone was observed a few times. The chain carries TRBV30 and TRBJ1-1; D possibly corresponds to TRBD1 (5 bases). Germline V gene lookup returns CDR1 GTSNPN and CDR2 SVGIG (reference sequence). This CDR3 comprises 13 residues. V gave up 3 bases and J gave up 7 bases, with 15 bases separating them. The CDR3 reads CAWRGEGTREAFF. In DNA form, the CDR3 reads TGTGCCTGGAGGGGGGAGGGCACCCGTGAAGCTTTCTTT.

As to this clone: The germline gene is not matched at one end of the junction; a read error may be the cause. The chain carries TRBV19 and TRBJ2-1; TRBD2 matches at 9 bases. The CDR3 contains 15 residues. Germline V gene data show CDR1 as LNHDA and CDR2 as SQIVND (reference sequence). The DNA of the CDR3 is TGTGCCAGTAGTTCCTTCGCGGTAGCGGGAGTTGAGCTGTTCTTC. It yields the protein CASSSFAVAGVELFF.

This clone was seen only a few times. V is TRBV5-4 and J is TRBJ2-5; the D gene is possibly TRBD2 (5 bases). The germline V gene has CDR1 SGHNT and CDR2 YYREEE (reference sequence). Trimming stripped 0 bases from V and 5 bases from J, with 14 bases between. The CDR3 contains 15 residues. CDR3 DNA sequence: TGTGCCAGCAGCTTGGGCGGGCCACTTGATGAGACCCAGTACTTC. Translating gives CASSLGGPLDETQYF.

This clone was counted between two and nine times. This rearrangement joins TRBV2 to TRBJ1-6, with 8 bases lining up with TRBD1. The CDR3 has 14 residues. After removal of 6 bases from V and 10 bases from J, the junction contained 8 bases not matched to a gene. CDR1 is SNHLY, CDR2 FYNNEI, per germline. CDR3 nucleotide sequence: TGTGCCAGCAGGATACAGGGGGTCCCCTCACCCCTCCACTTT. Encoded protein: CASRIQGVPSPLHF. Full variable domain (remainder filled in from reference TRBV2 and TRBJ1-6): EPEVTQTPSHQVTQMGQEVILRCVPISNHLYFYWYRQILGQKVEFLVSFYNNEISEKSEIFDDQFSVERPDGSNFTLKIRSTKLEDSAMYFCASRIQGVPSPLHFGNGTRLTVT.

The chain uses TRBV21-1 and TRBJ2-1; TRBD2 reflects the table's D call only, with no check against the DNA. TRBV21-1 is termed a pseudogene. The CDR3 has 13 residues. The CDR3 sequence is CASSKEAGSEQFF. The CDR3 bases are TGTGCCAGCAGCAAAGAGGCGGGGTCCGAGCAGTTCTTC.

A few counts support this clone. This sequence joins TRBV6-5 and TRBJ2-3; D not certain. Germline V gene lookup returns CDR1 MNHEY and CDR2 SVGAGI. Trimming took off 0 bases at V and 2 bases at J, with 6 bases between the two ends. The CDR3 has 14 residues. Written as DNA, the CDR3 is TGTGCCAGCAGTTACTCGCGAGTCACAGATACGCAGTATTTT. It specifies CASSYSRVTDTQYF.

This clone has a handful of counts. The CDR3: CASSQGIPGLVPTDTQYF. The DNA of the CDR3 is TGCGCCAGCAGCCAGGGTATACCGGGACTGGTACCCACAGATACGCAGTATTTT. The chain employs TRBV4-1 and TRBJ2-3, with a tentative D call TRBD2 (6 bases). The CDR3 has 18 amino acids. V was trimmed by 3 bases and J by 2 bases, leaving 21 bases between them. Looked up from germline, CDR1 is MGHRA and CDR2 is YSYEKL.

This clone was recorded a few times. The gene calls are TRBV6-6 and TRBJ2-7; 8 bases align to TRBD1. V shed 5 bases and J 3 bases; nucleotides not matched to a gene: 6. This CDR3 comprises 14 residues. Per the germline V gene, CDR1 is MNHNY and CDR2 is SVGAGI (reference sequence). The CDR3 region is CASSHDRGYYEQYF. The CDR3 nucleotides read TGTGCCAGCAGTCATGACAGGGGATACTACGAGCAGTACTTC.

This clone has more than one count but fewer than ten. The chain carries TRBV19 and TRBJ2-7; 9 bases fit TRBD1. CDR1 is LNHDA and CDR2 is SQIVND in the germline V gene (reference sequence). V dropped 6 bases and J dropped 1; count of bases not matched to a gene: 13. This CDR3 spans 17 amino acids. The CDR3 DNA follows: TGTGCCAGTAGCGGCGACAGGGGGAGGTCGGTTTCCTACGAGCAGTACTTC. It translates to CASSGDRGRSVSYEQYF.

This sequence joins TRBV19 and TRBJ2-5; 12 bases match TRBD2. CDR1 LNHDA and CDR2 SQIVND come from the germline V gene (reference sequence). The CDR3 runs to 15 residues. Trimming cost V 5 bases and J 2 bases; bases outside gene matches: 3. In DNA, the CDR3 is TGTGCCAGTAGTCTAGCGGGGGGGCGACAAGAGACCCAGTACTTC. It yields the protein CASSLAGGRQETQYF.